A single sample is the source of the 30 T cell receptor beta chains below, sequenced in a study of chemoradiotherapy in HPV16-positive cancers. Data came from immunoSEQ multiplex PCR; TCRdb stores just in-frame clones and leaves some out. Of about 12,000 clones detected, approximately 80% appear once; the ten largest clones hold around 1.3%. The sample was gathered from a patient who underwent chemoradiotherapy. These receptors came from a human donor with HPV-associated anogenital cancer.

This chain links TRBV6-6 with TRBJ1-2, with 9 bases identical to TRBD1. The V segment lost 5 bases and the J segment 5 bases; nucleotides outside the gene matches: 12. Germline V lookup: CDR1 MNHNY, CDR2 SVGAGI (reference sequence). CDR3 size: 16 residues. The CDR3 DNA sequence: TGTGCCAGCAGTCCGAATCCGGGACAGGGCCCTTATGGCTACACCTTC. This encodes CASSPNPGQGPYGYTF.

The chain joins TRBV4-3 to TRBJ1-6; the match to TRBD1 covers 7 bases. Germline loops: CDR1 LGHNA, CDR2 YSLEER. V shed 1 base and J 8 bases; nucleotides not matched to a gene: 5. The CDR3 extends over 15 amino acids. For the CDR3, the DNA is TGCGCCAGCAGCCAAGCCGTCAGGGGGGATTCACCCCTCCACTTT. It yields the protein CASSQAVRGDSPLHF.

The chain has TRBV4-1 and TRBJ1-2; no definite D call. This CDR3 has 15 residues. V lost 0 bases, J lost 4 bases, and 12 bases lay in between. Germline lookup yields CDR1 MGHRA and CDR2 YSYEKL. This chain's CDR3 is CASSQETLSRYGYTF. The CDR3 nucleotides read TGCGCCAGCAGCCAAGAAACTCTCAGCCGCTATGGCTACACCTTC.

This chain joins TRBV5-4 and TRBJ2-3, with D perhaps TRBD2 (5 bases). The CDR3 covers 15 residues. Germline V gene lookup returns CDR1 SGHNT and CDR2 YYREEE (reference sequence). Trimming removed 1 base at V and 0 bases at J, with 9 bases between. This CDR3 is CASSLRGPSTDTQYF. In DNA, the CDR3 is TGTGCCAGCAGCTTGCGGGGTCCTAGCACAGATACGCAGTATTTT.

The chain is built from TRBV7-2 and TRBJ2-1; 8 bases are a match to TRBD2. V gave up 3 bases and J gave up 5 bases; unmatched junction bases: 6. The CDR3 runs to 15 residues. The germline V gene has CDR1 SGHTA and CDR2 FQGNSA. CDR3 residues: CASSLSGTRNNEQFF. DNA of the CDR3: TGTGCCAGCAGCTTGAGCGGGACTAGAAACAATGAGCAGTTCTTC.

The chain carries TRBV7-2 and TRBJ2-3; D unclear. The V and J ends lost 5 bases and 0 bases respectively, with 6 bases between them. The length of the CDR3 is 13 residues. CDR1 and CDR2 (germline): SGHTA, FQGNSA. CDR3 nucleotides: TGTGCCAGCAGCATCCCCAGCACAGATACGCAGTATTTT. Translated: CASSIPSTDTQYF.

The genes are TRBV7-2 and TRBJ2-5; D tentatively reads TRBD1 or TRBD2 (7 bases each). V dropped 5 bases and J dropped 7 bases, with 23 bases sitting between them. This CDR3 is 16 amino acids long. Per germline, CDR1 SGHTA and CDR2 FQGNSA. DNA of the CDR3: TGTGCCAGCAGCCTAAGCCCGGGCAGGGGGAGGGCGACCCAGTACTTC. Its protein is CASSLSPGRGRATQYF.

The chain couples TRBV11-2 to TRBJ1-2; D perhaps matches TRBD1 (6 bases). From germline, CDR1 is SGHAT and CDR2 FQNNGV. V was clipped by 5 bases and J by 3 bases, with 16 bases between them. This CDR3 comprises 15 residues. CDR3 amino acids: CASSRGGGGYYGYTF. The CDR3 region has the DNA TGTGCCAGCAGCAGGGGGGGAGGGGGATACTATGGCTACACCTTC.

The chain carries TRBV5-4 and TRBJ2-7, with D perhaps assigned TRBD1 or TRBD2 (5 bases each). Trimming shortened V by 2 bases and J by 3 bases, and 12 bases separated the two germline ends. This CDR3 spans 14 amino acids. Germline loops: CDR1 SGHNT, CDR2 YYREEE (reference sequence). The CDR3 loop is CASSLTGAIYEQYF. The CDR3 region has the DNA TGTGCCAGCAGCTTAACCGGGGCCATCTACGAGCAGTACTTC.

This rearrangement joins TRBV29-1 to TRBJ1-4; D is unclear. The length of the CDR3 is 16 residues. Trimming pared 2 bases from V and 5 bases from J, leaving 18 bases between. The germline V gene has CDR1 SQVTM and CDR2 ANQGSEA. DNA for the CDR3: TGCAGCGTTGAACCTTGGAACAGCGCAGCAAATGAAAAACTGTTTTTT. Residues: CSVEPWNSAANEKLFF.

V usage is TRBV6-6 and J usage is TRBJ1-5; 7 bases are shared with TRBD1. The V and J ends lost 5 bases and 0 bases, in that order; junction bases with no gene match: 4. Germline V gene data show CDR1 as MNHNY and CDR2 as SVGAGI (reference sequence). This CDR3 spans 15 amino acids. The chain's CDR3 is CASSNYRGSNQPQHF. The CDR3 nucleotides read TGTGCCAGCAGTAACTACAGGGGTAGCAATCAGCCCCAGCATTTT.

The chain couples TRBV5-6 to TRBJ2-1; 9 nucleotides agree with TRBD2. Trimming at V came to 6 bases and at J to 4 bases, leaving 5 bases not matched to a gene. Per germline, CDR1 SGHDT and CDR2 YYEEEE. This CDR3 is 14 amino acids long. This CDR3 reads CASTSSGGYNEQFF. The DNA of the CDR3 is TGTGCCAGCACCAGTAGCGGGGGATACAATGAGCAGTTCTTC.

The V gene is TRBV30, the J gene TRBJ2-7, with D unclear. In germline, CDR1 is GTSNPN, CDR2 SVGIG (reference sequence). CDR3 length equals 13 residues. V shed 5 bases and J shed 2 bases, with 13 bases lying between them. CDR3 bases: TGTGCCTGGGCCTTCAATGAGCCCTACGAGCAGTACTTC. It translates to CAWAFNEPYEQYF.

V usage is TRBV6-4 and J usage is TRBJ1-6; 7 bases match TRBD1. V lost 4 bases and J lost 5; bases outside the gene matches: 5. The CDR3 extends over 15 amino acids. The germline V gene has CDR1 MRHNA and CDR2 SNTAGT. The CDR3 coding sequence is TGTGCCAGCAGTGCCAGGGGACAGAATAATTCACCCCTCCACTTT. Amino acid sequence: CASSARGQNNSPLHF.

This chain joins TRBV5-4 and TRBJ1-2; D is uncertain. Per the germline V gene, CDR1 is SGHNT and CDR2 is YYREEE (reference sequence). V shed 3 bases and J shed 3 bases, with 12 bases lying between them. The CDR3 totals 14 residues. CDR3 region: CASSSQTGDYGYTF. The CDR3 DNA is TGTGCCAGCAGCTCACAAACCGGGGACTATGGCTACACCTTC.

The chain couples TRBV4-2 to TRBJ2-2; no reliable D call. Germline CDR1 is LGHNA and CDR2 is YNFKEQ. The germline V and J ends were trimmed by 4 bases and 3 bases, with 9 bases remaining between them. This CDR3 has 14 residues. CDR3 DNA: TGTGCCAGCAGCCGCGAAACTGACACCGGGGAGCTGTTTTTT. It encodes CASSRETDTGELFF.

The CDR3 protein is CASSVSQGRGEKLFF. CDR3 coding DNA: TGTGCCAGCAGTGTATCACAGGGGAGAGGTGAAAAACTGTTTTTT. The rearrangement joins TRBV6-1 to TRBJ1-4, with 7 bases matching TRBD1. Germline CDR1 is MNHNS and CDR2 is SASEGT. V shed 4 bases, J shed 7 bases, and the junction held 9 bases outside the gene matches. This CDR3 has 15 amino acids.

CDR3 DNA: TGCAGCGCAGGACAGGGGGGGAATCAGCCCCAGCATTTT. It yields the protein CSAGQGGNQPQHF. The chain recombines TRBV29-1 with TRBJ1-5, with 10 bases identical to TRBD1. This CDR3 is 13 amino acids long. Germline CDR1 and CDR2: SQVTM and ANQGSEA. V was pared by 7 bases and J by 4 bases, with 4 bases of the junction left unmatched.

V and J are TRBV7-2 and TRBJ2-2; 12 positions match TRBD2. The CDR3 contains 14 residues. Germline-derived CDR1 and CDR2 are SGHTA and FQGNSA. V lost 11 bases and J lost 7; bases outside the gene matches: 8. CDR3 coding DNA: TGTGCCTCATCGCTAGCGGGGGGGATCGGGGAGCTGTTTTTT. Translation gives CASSLAGGIGELFF.

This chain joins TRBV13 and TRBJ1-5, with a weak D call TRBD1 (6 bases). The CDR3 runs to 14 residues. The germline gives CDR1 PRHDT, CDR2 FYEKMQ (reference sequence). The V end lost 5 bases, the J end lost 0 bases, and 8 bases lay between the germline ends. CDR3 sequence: CASSQGNSNQPQHF. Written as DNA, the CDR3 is TGTGCCAGCAGCCAGGGGAATAGCAATCAGCCCCAGCATTTT.

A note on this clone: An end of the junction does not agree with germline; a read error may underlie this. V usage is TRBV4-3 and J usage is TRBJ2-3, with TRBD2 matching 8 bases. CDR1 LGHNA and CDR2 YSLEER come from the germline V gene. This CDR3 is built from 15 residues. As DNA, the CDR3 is TGCGCCAGCAGCCACGGGGGGGCCCGCACGGATACGCAGTATTTT. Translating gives CASSHGGARTDTQYF.

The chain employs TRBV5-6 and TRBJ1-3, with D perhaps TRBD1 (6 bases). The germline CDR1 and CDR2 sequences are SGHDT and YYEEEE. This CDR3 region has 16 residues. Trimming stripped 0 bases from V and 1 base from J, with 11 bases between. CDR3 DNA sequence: TGTGCCAGCAGCTTGGTAGCGGGGGCGTCTGGAAACACCATATATTTT. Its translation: CASSLVAGASGNTIYF.

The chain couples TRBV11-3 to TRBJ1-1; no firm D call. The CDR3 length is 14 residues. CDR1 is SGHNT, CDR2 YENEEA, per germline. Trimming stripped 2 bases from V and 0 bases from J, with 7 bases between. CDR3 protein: CASSLMSLNTEAFF. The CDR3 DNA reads TGTGCCAGCAGCTTAATGTCCCTGAACACTGAAGCTTTCTTT.

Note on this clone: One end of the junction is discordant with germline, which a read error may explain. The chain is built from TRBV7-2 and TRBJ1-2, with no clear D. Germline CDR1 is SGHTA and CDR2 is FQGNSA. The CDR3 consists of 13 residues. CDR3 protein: CASSLESVADLAF. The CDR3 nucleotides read TGTGCCAGCAGCTTAGAGTCTGTGGCGGACCTAGCCTTC.

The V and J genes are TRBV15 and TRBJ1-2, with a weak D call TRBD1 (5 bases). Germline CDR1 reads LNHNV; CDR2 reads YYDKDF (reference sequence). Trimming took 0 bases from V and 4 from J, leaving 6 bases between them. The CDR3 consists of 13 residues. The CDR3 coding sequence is TGTGCCACCAGCAGAGAGGGGGGCTATGGCTACACCTTC. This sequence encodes CATSREGGYGYTF.

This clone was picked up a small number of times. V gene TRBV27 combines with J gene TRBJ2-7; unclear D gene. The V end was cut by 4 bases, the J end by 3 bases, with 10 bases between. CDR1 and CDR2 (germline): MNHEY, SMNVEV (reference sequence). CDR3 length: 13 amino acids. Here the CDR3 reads CASSYMGGYEQYF. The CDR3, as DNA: TGTGCCAGCAGTTATATGGGCGGCTACGAGCAGTACTTC.

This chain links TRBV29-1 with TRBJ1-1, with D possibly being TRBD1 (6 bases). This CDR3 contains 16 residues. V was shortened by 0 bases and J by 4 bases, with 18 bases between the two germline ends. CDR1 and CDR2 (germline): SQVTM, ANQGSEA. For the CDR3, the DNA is TGCAGCGTTGAAGATAGTATAGCGGGGGCTGTCACTGAAGCTTTCTTT. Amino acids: CSVEDSIAGAVTEAFF.

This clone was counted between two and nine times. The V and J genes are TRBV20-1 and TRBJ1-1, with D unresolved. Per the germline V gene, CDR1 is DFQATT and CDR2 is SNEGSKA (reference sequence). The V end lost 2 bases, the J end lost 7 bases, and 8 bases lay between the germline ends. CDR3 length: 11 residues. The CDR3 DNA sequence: TGCAGTGCTAGACCGAAGATTGAAGCTTTCTTT. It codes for CSARPKIEAFF.

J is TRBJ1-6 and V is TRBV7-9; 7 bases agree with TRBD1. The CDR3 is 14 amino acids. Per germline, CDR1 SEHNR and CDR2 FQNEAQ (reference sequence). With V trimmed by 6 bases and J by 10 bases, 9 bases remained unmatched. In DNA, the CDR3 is TGTGCCAGCAGGGCCGGGACAGAAGACTCACCCCTCCACTTT. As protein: CASRAGTEDSPLHF.

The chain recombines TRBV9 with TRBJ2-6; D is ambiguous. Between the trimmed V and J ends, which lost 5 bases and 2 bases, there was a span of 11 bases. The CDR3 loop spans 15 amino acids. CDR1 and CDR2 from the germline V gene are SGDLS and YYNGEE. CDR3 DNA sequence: TGTGCCAGCAGAGCTTCCGAGCCTGGGGCCAACGTCCTGACTTTC. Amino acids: CASRASEPGANVLTF.